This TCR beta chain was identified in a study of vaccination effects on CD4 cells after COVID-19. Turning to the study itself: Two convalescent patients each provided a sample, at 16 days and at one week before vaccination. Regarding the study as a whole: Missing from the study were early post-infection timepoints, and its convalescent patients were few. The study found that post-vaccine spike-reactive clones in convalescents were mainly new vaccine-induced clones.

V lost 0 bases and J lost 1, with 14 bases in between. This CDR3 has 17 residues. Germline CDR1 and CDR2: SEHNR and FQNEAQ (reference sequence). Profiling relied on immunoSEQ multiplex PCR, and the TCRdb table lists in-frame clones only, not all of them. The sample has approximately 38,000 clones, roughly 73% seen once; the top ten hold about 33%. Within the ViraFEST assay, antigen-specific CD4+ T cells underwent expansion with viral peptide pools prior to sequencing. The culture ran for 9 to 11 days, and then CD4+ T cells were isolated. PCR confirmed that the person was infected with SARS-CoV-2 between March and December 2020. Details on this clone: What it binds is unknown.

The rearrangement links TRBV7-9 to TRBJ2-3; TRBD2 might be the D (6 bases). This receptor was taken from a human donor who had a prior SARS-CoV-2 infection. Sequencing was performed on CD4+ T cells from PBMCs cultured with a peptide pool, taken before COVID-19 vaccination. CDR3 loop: CASSLAWTTSRTDTQYF. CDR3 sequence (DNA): TGTGCCAGCAGCTTAGCCTGGACTACTAGCCGCACAGATACGCAGTATTTT.